This T cell receptor (beta chain) is drawn from a study of blood T cell repertoires in COVID-19. Overall study: The United States, Italy and Spain supplied acute and convalescent COVID-19 samples. Sample material is recorded as cDNA or gDNA derived from T cells, B-cell-depleted T cells, or PBMCs.

CDR1 is MNHNY and CDR2 is SVGAGI in the germline V gene (reference sequence). Deletions cut 4 bases from V and 3 bases from J, with 10 bases between. The CDR3 totals 14 residues. In the authors' workflow: Reference gene primer amplification yielded estimated nucleated cell counts. Profiling relied on immunoSEQ multiplex PCR, and the TCRdb table lists in-frame clones only, not all of them. V and J calls and clone size are given by that table; D and trimming were obtained from the DNA. The data contain about 240,000 clones, around 86% of them singletons. This clonotype was obtained from a woman in her 70s with active or convalescent COVID-19. The sample consisted of peripheral blood. The V gene is TRBV6-6, the J gene TRBJ1-5, with D possibly TRBD1 on 6 matching bases. The CDR3 reads CASSFTGLNQPQHF. The CDR3 coding sequence is TGTGCCAGCAGTTTTACAGGGCTCAATCAGCCCCAGCATTTT.